This T cell receptor (beta chain) was profiled in a study of blood T cell repertoires in COVID-19. Study details: Material from acute and convalescent COVID-19 was sourced from the United States, Italy and Spain. T cells, B-cell-depleted T cells, or PBMCs supplied cDNA or gDNA.

Sequencing used immunoSEQ multiplex PCR; TCRdb keeps in-frame clones, though not all of them. Among 49,000 or so clones listed, around 87% were seen once. Germline V gene lookup returns CDR1 WNHNN and CDR2 SYGVQD (reference sequence). The CDR3 contains 16 residues. V dropped 2 bases and J dropped 6 bases, with 18 bases sitting between them. The sequenced sample was peripheral blood. This receptor was taken from a man aged 50-60 years with active COVID-19. V gene TRBV10-1 combines with J gene TRBJ2-3; possible D gene TRBD2, 6 bases. CDR3 amino acids: CASSEGLRGNSDTQYF. The CDR3 nucleotides are TGCGCCAGCAGTGAGGGACTAAGGGGTAATTCGGATACGCAGTATTTT.